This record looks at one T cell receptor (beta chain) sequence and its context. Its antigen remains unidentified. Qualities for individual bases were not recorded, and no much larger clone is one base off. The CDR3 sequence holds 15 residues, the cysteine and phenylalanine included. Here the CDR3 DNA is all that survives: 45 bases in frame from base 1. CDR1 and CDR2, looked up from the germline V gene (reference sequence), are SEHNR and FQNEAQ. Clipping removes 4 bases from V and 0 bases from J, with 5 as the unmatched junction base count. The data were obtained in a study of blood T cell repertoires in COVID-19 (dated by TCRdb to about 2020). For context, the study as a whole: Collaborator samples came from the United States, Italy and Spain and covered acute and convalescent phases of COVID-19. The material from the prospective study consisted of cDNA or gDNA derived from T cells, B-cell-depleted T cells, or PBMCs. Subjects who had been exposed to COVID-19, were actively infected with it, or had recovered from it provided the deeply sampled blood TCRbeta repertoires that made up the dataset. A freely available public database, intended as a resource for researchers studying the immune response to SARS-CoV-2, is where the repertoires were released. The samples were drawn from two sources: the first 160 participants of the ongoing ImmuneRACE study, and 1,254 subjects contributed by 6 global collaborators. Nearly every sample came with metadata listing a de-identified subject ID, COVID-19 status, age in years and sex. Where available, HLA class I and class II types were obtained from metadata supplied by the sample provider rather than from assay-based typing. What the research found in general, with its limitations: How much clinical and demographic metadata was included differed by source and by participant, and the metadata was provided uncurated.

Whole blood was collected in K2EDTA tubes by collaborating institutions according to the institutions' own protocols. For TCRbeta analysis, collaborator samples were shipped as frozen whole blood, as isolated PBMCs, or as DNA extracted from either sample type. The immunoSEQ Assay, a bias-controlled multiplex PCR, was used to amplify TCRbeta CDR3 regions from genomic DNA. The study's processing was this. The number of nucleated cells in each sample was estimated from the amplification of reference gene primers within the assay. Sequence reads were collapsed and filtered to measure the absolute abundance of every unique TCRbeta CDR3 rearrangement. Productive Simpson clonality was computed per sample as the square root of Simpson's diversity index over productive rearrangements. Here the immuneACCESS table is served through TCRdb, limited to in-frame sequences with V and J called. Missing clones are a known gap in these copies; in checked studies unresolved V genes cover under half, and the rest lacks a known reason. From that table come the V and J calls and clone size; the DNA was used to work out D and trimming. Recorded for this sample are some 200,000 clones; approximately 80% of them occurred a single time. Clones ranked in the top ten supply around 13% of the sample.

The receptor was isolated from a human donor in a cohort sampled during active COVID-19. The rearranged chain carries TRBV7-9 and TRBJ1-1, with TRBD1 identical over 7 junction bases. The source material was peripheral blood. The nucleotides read TGTGCCAGCAGCTGGCACAGGGGACTGAACACTGAAGCTTTCTTT. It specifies CASSWHRGLNTEAFF.